The T cell receptor (beta chain) described here comes from a study of graft-versus-host responses after intestinal transplantation. Overall study: Anti-thymocyte globulin induction, then tacrolimus and steroids for two to four years, went to all recipients.

The CDR3 runs to 16 residues. V was pared by 5 bases and J by 0 bases, with 9 bases of the junction left unmatched. Germline V gene lookup returns CDR1 SGHTA and CDR2 FQGNSA. Concerning this clone: Its specificity is unknown.

Method: immunoSEQ multiplex PCR; TCRdb's copy keeps in-frame clones and lacks some. The sample gives 25,000 or so clones, over 80% of which show up once; roughly 0.7% is in the top ten. Study-wide findings and caveats: Graft-donor T cell macrochimerism coincided with high graft-versus-host to host-versus-graft clonal ratios in allografts. With peak circulating GvH clone levels came an association with early post-transplant HvG declines.

The source was unstimulated CD4+ T cells sorted from spleen or lymph node cells, collected before intestinal transplant. The sequence was obtained from a human donor who received an intestinal transplant. This chain connects TRBV7-2 to TRBJ1-2, with 7 bases aligning to TRBD1. The CDR3 DNA reads as TGTGCCAGCAGCCTAGGGGGCACGCGGGCTAACTATGGCTACACCTTC. Encoded protein: CASSLGGTRANYGYTF. Based on the CDR3 plus reference TRBV7-2 and TRBJ1-2, the full variable domain is GAGVSQSPSNKVTEKGKDVELRCDPISGHTALYWYRQSLGQGLEFLIYFQGNSAPDKSGLPSDRFSAERTGGSVSTLTIQRTQQEDSAVYLCASSLGGTRANYGYTFGSGTRLTVV.